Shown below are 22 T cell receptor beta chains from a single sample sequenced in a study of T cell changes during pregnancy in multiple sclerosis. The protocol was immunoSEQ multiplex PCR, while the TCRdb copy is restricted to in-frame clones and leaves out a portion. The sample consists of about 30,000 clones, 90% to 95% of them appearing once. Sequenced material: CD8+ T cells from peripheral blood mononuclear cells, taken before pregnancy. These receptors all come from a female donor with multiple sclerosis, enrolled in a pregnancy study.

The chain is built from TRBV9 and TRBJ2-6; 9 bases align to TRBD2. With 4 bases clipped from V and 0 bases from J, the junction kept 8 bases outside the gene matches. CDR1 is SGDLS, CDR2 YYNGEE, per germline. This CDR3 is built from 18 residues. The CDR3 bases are TGTGCCAGCAGCTTTTCTGGACTAGCGAACTCTGGGGCCAACGTCCTGACTTTC. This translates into CASSFSGLANSGANVLTF. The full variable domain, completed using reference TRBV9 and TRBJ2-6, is DSGVTQTPKHLITATGQRVTLRCSPRSGDLSVYWYQQSLDQGLQFLIQYYNGEERAKGNILERFSAQQFPDLHSELNLSSLELGDSALYFCASSFSGLANSGANVLTFGAGSRLTVL.

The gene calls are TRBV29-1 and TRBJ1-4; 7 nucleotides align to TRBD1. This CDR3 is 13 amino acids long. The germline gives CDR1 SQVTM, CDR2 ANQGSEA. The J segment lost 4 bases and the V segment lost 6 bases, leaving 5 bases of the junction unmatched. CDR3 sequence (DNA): TGCAGCGTAGCCGGGACAGATAATGAAAAACTGTTTTTT. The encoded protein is CSVAGTDNEKLFF. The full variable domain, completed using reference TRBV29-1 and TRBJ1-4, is SAVISQKPSRDICQRGTSLTIQCQVDSQVTMMFWYRQQPGQSLTLIATANQGSEATYESGFVIDKFPISRPNLTFSTLTVSNMSPEDSSIYLCSVAGTDNEKLFFGSGTQLSVL.

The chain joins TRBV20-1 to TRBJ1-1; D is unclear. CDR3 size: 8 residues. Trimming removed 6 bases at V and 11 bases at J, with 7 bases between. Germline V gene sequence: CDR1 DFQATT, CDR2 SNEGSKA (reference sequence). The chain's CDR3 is CSAVGAFF. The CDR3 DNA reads TGCAGTGCCGTCGGGGCTTTCTTT.

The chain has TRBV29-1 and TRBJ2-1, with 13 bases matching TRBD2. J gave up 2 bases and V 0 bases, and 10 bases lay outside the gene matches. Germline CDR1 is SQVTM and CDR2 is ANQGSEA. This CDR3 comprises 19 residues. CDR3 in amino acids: CSVEDELAGGPTTYNEQFF. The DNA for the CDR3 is TGCAGCGTTGAAGATGAACTAGCGGGGGGGCCTACAACCTACAATGAGCAGTTCTTC.

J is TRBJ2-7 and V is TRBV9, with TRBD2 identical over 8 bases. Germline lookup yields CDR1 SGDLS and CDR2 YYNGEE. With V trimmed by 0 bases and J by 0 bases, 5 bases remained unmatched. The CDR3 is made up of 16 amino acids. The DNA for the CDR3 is TGTGCCAGCAGCGTAGGAGAGCGGGGGATCTCCTACGAGCAGTACTTC. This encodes CASSVGERGISYEQYF.

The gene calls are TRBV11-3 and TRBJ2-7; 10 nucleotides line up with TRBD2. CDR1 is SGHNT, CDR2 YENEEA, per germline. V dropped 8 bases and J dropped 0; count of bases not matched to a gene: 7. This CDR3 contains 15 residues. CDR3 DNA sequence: TGTGCCAGCTCCCAGACTAGCGGGTCCTCCTACGAGCAGTACTTC. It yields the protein CASSQTSGSSYEQYF.

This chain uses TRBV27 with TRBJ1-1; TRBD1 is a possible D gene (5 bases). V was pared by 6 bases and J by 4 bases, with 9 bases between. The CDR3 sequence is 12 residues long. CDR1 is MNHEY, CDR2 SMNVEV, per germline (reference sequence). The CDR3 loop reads CASRDTGTEAFF. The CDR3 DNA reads TGTGCCAGCAGAGACACAGGCACTGAAGCTTTCTTT.

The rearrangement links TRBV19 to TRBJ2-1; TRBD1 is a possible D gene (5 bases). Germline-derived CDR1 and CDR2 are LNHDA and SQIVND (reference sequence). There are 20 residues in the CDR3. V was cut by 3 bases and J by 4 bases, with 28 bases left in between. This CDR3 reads CASSISRQGSGFLVYNEQFF. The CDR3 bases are TGTGCCAGTAGTATTAGTCGGCAGGGCTCAGGATTTTTGGTATACAATGAGCAGTTCTTC.

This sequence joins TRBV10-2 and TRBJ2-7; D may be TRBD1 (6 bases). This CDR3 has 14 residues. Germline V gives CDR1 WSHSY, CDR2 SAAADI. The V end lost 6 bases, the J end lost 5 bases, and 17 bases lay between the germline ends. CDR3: CASSLQDSGDEQYF. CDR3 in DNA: TGCGCCAGCAGCCTGCAAGACTCAGGGGACGAGCAGTACTTC.

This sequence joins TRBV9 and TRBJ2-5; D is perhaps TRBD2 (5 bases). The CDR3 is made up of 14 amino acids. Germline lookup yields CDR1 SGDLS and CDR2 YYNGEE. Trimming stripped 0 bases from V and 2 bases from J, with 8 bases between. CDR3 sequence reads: CASSVVGGQETQYF. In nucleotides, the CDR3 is TGTGCCAGCAGCGTAGTAGGCGGGCAAGAGACCCAGTACTTC.

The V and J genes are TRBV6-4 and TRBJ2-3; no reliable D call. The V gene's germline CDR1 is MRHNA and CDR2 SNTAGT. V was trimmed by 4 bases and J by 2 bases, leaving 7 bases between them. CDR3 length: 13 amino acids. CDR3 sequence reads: CASSVTSTDTQYF. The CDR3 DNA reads TGTGCCAGCAGTGTGACTTCCACAGATACGCAGTATTTT.

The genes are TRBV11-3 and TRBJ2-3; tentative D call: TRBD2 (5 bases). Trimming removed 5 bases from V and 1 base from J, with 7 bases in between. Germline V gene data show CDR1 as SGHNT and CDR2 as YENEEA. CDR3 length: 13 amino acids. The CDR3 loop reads CASSLGGTDTQYF. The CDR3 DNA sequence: TGTGCCAGCAGCCTCGGGGGCACAGATACGCAGTATTTT.

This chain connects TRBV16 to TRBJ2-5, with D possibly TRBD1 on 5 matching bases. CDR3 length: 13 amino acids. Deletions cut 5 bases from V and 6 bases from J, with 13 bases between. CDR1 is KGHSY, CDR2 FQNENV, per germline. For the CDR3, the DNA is TGTGCCAGCAGCGTCCAGGGATATCAGACCCAGTACTTC. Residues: CASSVQGYQTQYF.

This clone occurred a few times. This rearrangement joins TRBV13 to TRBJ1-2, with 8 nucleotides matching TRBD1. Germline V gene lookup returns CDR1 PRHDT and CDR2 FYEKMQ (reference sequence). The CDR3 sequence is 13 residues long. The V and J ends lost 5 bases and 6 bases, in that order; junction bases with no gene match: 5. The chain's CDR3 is CASSPQGADGYTF. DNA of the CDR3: TGTGCCAGCAGCCCCCAGGGGGCTGATGGCTACACCTTC.

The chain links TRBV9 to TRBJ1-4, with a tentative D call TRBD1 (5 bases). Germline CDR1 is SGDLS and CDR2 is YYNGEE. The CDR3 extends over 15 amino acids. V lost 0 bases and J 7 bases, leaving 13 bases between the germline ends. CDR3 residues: CASSVDAGRSEKLFF. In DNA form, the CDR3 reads TGTGCCAGCAGCGTAGACGCAGGGCGGAGTGAAAAACTGTTTTTT.

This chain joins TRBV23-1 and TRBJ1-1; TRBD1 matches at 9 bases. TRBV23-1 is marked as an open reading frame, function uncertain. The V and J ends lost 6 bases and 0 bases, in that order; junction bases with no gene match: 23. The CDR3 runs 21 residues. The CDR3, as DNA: TGCGCCAGCAGCTGCAGAGATCCCGGGACAGGGATCAGACTGATGAACACTGAAGCTTTCTTT. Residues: CASSCRDPGTGIRLMNTEAFF.

CDR3 DNA sequence: TGTGCCAGCAGCCCAATACGACAGGGGAACTATGGCTACACCTTC. Translation: CASSPIRQGNYGYTF. The chain recombines TRBV7-9 with TRBJ1-2; 8 bases line up with TRBD1. The V and J ends lost 5 bases and 2 bases, in that order; junction bases with no gene match: 7. The germline CDR1 and CDR2 sequences are SEHNR and FQNEAQ (reference sequence). The CDR3 contains 15 residues.

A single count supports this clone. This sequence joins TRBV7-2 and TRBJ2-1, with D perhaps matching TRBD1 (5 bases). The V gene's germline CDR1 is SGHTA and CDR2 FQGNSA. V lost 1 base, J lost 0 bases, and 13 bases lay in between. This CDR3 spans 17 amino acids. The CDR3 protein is CASSLEAGISSYNEQFF. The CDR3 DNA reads TGTGCCAGCAGCTTAGAGGCAGGGATTAGCTCCTACAATGAGCAGTTCTTC.

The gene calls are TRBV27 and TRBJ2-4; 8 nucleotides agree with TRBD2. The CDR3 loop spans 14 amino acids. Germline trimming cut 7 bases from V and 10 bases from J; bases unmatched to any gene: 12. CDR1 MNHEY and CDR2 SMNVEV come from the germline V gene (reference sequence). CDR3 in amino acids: CASTLRGGSGIQYF. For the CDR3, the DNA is TGTGCCAGCACCCTCCGGGGGGGCTCGGGAATTCAGTACTTC.

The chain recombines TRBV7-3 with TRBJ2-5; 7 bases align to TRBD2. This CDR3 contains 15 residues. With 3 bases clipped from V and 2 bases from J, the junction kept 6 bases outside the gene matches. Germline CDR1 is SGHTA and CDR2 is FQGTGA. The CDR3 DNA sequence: TGTGCCAGCAGCTTGGGACTAAACGGACAAGAGACCCAGTACTTC. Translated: CASSLGLNGQETQYF. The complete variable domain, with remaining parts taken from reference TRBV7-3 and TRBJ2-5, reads GAGVSQTPSNKVTEKGKYVELRCDPISGHTALYWYRQSLGQGPEFLIYFQGTGAADDSGLPNDRFFAVRPEGSVSTLKIQRTERGDSAVYLCASSLGLNGQETQYFGPGTRLLVL.

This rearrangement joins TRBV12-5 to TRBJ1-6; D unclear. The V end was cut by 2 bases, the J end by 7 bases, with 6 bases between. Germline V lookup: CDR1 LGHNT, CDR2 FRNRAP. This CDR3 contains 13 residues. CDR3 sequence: CASGLTENSPLHF. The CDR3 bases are TGTGCTAGTGGTTTGACTGAGAATTCACCCCTCCACTTT. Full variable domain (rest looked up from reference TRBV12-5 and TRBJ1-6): DARVTQTPRHKVTEMGQEVTMRCQPILGHNTVFWYRQTMMQGLELLAYFRNRAPLDDSGMPKDRFSAEMPDATLATLKIQPSEPRDSAVYFCASGLTENSPLHFGNGTRLTVT.

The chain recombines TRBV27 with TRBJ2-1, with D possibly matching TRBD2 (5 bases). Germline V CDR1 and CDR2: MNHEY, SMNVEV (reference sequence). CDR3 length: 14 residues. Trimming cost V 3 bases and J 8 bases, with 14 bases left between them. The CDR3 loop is CASSFGSNTDEQFF. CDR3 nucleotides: TGTGCCAGCAGTTTTGGGAGTAATACGGATGAGCAGTTCTTC.